A selection of T cell receptor beta chains follows, all from one sample in a study of blood T cells in healthy people across ages. Using its own MiXCR run on the 5' RACE reads, TCRdb lists one record per CDR3 protein. Among about 680,000 distinct CDR3 sequences listed, more than 40% were seen once. Sample: blood. The receptors were sampled from a woman aged 55 to 70 in good health. The CDR3 runs from the conserved cysteine through the conserved F or W. D genes are given only for firm matches. Clone size is shown for a subset of rows, as once, few, many or a class of expanded clone.

d_gene	j_gene	abundance	v_gene	CDR3aa	CDR3nt
-	TRBJ2-4	few	TRBV25-1	CASSLAAGNIQYF	TGTGCCAGCAGTCTTGCGGCGGGAAACATTCAGTACTTC
-	TRBJ1-2	many	TRBV7-2	CASSKGVGYGYTF	TGTGCCAGCAGCAAAGGAGTTGGCTATGGCTACACCTTC
-	TRBJ2-3	-	TRBV11-2	CASQGIETDTQYF	TGTGCCAGCCAGGGAATCGAAACAGATACGCAGTATTTT
-	TRBJ2-6	-	TRBV12-3/TRBV12-4	CASFQLGANVLTF	TGTGCCAGCTTCCAGCTTGGGGCCAACGTCCTGACTTTC
TRBD2	TRBJ2-5	-	TRBV20-1	CSARATGRDQETQYF	TGCAGTGCTAGGGCAACCGGGAGGGACCAAGAGACCCAGTACTTC
TRBD2	TRBJ2-3	once	TRBV28	CASSLLFGLAGGPSDTQYF	TGTGCCAGCAGTCTTCTGTTTGGGCTAGCGGGAGGGCCATCAGATACGCAGTATTTT
TRBD2	TRBJ2-5	few	TRBV7-9	CASSAGLAGGTGETQYF	TGTGCCAGCAGCGCTGGACTAGCGGGAGGCACGGGGGAGACCCAGTACTTC
TRBD2	TRBJ2-2	-	TRBV7-3	CASSRSGGGRGELFF	TGTGCCAGCAGCCGAAGCGGGGGTGGTAGGGGGGAGCTGTTTTTT
-	TRBJ2-1	-	TRBV18	CASSPPGTYNEQFF	TGTGCCAGCTCACCACCGGGGACCTACAATGAGCAGTTCTTC
-	TRBJ1-1	-	TRBV6-5	CASRTRARGNEAFF	TGTGCCAGCAGAACAAGGGCTAGGGGGAATGAAGCTTTCTTT
-	TRBJ2-5	once	TRBV5-1	CASDTQGSPSSYNEQYF	TGCGCCAGCGATACACAGGGCTCCCCAAGCTCCTACAATGAGCAGTACTTC
-	TRBJ1-3	-	TRBV3-1	CASSPVGPGTIYF	TGTGCCAGCAGCCCGGTGGGTCCTGGCACCATATATTTT
-	TRBJ1-2	-	TRBV3-1	CASSPSCCYTF	TGTGCCAGCAGCCCAAGTTGTTGCTACACCTTC
-	TRBJ2-4	-	TRBV28	CASSPPTFKNIQYF	TGTGCCAGCAGTCCCCCGACATTCAAAAACATTCAGTACTTC
TRBD1	TRBJ1-2	-	TRBV9	CASSAAWEGARDGYTF	TGTGCCAGCAGCGCCGCTTGGGAGGGGGCAAGAGATGGCTACACCTTC
-	TRBJ2-1	few	TRBV29-1	CSGGHWNEQFF	TGCAGCGGGGGACATTGGAATGAGCAGTTCTTC
-	TRBJ1-1	few	TRBV7-2	CASSFGLSLEAFF	TGTGCCAGCAGCTTTGGACTGTCTCTTGAAGCTTTCTTT
-	TRBJ2-1	-	TRBV9	CASSGGSGTGNNEQFF	TGTGCCAGCAGCGGGGGTTCCGGGACGGGAAACAATGAGCAGTTCTTC
-	TRBJ2-3	-	TRBV7-2	CASSFLGVTDTQYF	TGTGCCAGCAGCTTCCTTGGTGTCACAGATACGCAGTATTTT
TRBD1	TRBJ2-7	-	TRBV20-1	CSARDSRQGVGEQYF	TGCAGTGCTAGAGATTCCCGACAGGGGGTAGGCGAGCAGTACTTC
-	TRBJ2-3	once	TRBV7-2	CASSLNAPSSTDTQYF	TGTGCCAGCAGCTTAAACGCCCCCTCTAGCACAGATACGCAGTATTTT
TRBD2	TRBJ2-3	-	TRBV7-9	CASSLVGAGVSDTQYF	TGTGCCAGCAGCTTAGTCGGGGCGGGAGTGTCAGATACGCAGTATTTT
-	TRBJ2-7	few	TRBV6-5	CASSYASRAYEQYF	TGTGCCAGCAGTTACGCCAGCAGGGCCTACGAGCAGTACTTC
-	TRBJ2-7	many	TRBV7-2	CASSLAPQTNEQYF	TGTGCCAGCAGCTTAGCCCCCCAGACAAACGAGCAGTACTTC
TRBD2	TRBJ2-7	-	TRBV18	CASSPTSGNEQYF	TGTGCCAGCTCCCCGACTAGCGGGAACGAGCAGTACTTC
TRBD1	TRBJ2-7	few	TRBV6-6	CASSWGRGTGSFDEQYF	TGTGCCAGCAGTTGGGGGCGTGGGACAGGGTCATTCGACGAGCAGTACTTC
-	TRBJ2-7	few	TRBV2	CASSERTDEQYF	TGTGCCAGCAGTGAGAGAACGGACGAGCAGTACTTC
-	TRBJ2-3	-	TRBV20-1	CSARERVPLADTQYF	TGCAGTGCTAGAGAGAGGGTACCCTTGGCAGATACGCAGTATTTT
-	TRBJ2-7	many	TRBV29-1	CSALGDSYEQYF	TGCAGCGCTCTAGGGGACTCCTACGAGCAGTACTTC